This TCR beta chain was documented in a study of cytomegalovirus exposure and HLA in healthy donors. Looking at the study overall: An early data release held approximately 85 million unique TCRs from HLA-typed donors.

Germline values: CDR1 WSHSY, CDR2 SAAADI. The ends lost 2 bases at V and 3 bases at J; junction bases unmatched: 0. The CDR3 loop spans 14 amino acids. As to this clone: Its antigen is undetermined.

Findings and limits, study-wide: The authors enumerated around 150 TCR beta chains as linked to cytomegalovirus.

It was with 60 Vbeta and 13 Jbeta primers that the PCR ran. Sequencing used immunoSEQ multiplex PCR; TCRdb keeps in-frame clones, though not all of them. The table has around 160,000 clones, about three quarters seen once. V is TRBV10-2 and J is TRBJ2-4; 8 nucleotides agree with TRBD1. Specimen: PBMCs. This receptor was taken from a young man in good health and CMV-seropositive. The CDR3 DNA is TGCGCCAGCAGTGAGACAGGGGGCAAAAACATTCAGTACTTC. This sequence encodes CASSETGGKNIQYF.